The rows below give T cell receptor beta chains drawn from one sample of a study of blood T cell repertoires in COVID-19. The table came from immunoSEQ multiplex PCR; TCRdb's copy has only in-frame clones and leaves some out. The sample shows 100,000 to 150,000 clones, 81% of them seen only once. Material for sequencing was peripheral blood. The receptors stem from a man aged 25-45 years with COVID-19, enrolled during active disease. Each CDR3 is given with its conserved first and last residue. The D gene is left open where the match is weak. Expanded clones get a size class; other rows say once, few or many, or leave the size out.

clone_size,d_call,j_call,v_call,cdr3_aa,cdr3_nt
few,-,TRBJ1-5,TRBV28,CASSFRPRQGDQPQHF,TGTGCCAGCAGTTTCCGACCCCGCCAGGGCGATCAGCCCCAGCATTTT
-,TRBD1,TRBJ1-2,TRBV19,CAPLGGGQGKTNYGYTF,TGTGCCCCCTTGGGGGGGGGACAGGGGAAAACTAACTATGGCTACACCTTC
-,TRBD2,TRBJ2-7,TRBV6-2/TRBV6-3,CASSPLVGTSFSYEQYF,TGTGCCAGCAGCCCACTGGTCGGGACTAGCTTCTCCTACGAGCAGTACTTC
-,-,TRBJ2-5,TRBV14,CASSQLGGATDQETQYF,TGTGCCAGCAGCCAGCTGGGGGGGGCCACAGACCAAGAGACCCAGTACTTC
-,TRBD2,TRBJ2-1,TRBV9,CASSVEGTSGHNEQFF,TGTGCCAGCAGCGTAGAAGGGACTAGCGGGCACAATGAGCAGTTCTTC
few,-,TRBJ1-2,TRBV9,CASSRDSGYTF,TGTGCCAGCAGCCGAGATTCGGGCTACACCTTC
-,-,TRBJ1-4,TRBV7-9,CAVSSGEDEKLFF,TGTGCCGTCTCCAGTGGCGAGGATGAAAAACTGTTTTTT
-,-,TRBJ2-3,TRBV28,CASTYRRDNTDTQYF,TGTGCCAGCACGTACAGGCGGGATAACACAGATACGCAGTATTTT
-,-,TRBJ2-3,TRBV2,CASRSTQGNYTQYF,TGTGCCAGCCGTTCGACCCAGGGGAATTATACGCAGTATTTT
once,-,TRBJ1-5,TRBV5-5,CASSLEQHNQPQHF,TGTGCCAGCAGCTTAGAACAGCACAATCAGCCCCAGCATTTT
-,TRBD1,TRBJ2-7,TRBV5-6,CASSLGVGTVDEQYF,TGTGCCAGCAGCCTCGGGGTAGGGACAGTAGACGAGCAGTACTTC
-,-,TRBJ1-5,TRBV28,CASSSPGARNQPQHF,TGTGCCAGCAGTTCACCGGGAGCCAGGAATCAGCCCCAGCATTTT
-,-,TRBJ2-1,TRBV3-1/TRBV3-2,CASSKGQLQFF,TGTGCCAGCAGCAAGGGACAATTACAGTTCTTC
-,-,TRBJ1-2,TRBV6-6,CASSTHSAGYTF,TGTGCCAGCAGCACTCATTCTGCTGGCTACACCTTC
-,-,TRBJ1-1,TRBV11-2,CASSLVPAGQLATEAFF,TGTGCCAGCAGCTTAGTTCCGGCGGGGCAATTGGCGACTGAAGCTTTCTTT
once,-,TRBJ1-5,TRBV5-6,CASSFFSGAQPQHF,TGTGCCAGCAGCTTTTTCTCAGGGGCTCAGCCCCAGCATTTT
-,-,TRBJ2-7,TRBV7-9,CASSLEDSSHEQYF,TGTGCCAGCAGCTTAGAGGACAGCAGCCACGAGCAGTACTTC
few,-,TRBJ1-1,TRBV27,CASSPYSDMNTEAFF,TGTGCCAGCAGTCCCTACAGTGATATGAACACTGAAGCTTTCTTT
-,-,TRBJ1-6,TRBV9,CASSVGADNNSPLHF,TGTGCCAGCAGCGTAGGGGCAGACAATAATTCACCCCTCCACTTT
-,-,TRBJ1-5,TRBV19,CASSDDSYQPQHF,TGTGCCAGTAGTGACGACAGTTATCAGCCCCAGCATTTT
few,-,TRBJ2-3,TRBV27,CASTPGISTDTQYF,TGTGCCAGCACCCCGGGGATTAGCACAGATACGCAGTATTTT
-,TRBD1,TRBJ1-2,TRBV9,CASSVEGASYGYTF,TGTGCCAGCAGCGTAGAGGGGGCGTCCTATGGCTACACCTTC
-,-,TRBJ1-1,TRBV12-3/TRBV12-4,CASSLVTSEAFF,TGTGCCAGCAGTTTAGTGACAAGTGAAGCTTTCTTT
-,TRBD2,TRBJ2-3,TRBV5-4,CASSTGLAGSTDTQYF,TGTGCCAGCAGCACGGGACTAGCGGGATCCACAGATACGCAGTATTTT
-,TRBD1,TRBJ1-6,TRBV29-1,CSGRQGMGSPLHF,TGCAGCGGGCGACAGGGGATGGGGTCACCCCTCCACTTT
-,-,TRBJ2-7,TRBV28,CASSLSGEQYF,TGTGCCAGCAGTTTATCGGGGGAGCAGTACTTC
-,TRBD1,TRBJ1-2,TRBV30,CAWSAGGNGYTF,TGTGCCTGGAGTGCAGGGGGCAATGGCTACACCTTC
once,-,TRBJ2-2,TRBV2,CASSVGAGQYTGELFF,TGTGCCAGCAGTGTGGGGGCGGGACAGTACACCGGGGAGCTGTTTTTT
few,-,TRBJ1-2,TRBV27,CASSNSRGPFYGYTF,TGTGCCAGCAGTAATTCCAGGGGACCATTCTATGGCTACACCTTC
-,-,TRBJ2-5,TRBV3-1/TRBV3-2,CASSQVRGLYQETQYF,TGTGCCAGCAGTCAAGTCAGGGGCCTATACCAAGAGACCCAGTACTTC
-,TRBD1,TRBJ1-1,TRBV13,CASSQGVIHTEAFF,TGTGCCAGCAGCCAGGGGGTAATCCACACTGAAGCTTTCTTT
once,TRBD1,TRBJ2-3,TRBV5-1,CASSTGTGVDTQYF,TGCGCCAGCAGCACCGGTACAGGGGTGGATACGCAGTATTTT
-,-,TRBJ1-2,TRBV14,CASSPGVYGYTF,TGTGCCAGCAGCCCAGGGGTCTATGGCTACACCTTC
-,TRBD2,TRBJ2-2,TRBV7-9,CASSRTSENTGELFF,TGTGCCAGCAGCCGGACTAGTGAGAACACCGGGGAGCTGTTTTTT
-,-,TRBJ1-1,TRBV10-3,CASRQNTEAFF,TGTGCCTCGCGACAGAACACTGAAGCTTTCTTT
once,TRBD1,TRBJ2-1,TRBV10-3,CAIRGYLDRTGNNEQFF,TGTGCCATCAGAGGATATCTTGATCGGACAGGGAACAATGAGCAGTTCTTC
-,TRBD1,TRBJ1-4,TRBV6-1,CASSDQGQGVEKLFF,TGTGCCAGCAGTGACCAGGGACAGGGGGTGGAAAAACTGTTTTTT
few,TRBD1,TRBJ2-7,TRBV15,CATSREGGTGGYEQYF,TGTGCCACCAGCAGAGAAGGGGGGACAGGGGGATACGAGCAGTACTTC
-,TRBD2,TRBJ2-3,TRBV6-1,CASSELRTSGLGEDTQYF,TGTGCCAGCAGTGAACTCAGGACTAGCGGTTTGGGGGAAGATACGCAGTATTTT
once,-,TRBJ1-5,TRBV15,CATSRDLSVSQPQHF,TGTGCCACCAGCAGAGATCTTTCGGTTTCTCAGCCCCAGCATTTT
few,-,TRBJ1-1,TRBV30,CAWGQSNTEAFF,TGTGCCTGGGGACAGTCGAACACTGAAGCTTTCTTT
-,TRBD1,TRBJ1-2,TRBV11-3,CASSLGDLTGEDGYTF,TGTGCCAGCAGCTTGGGGGACCTGACAGGGGAGGATGGCTACACCTTC
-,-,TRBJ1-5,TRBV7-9,CASSSAGNQPQHF,TGTGCCAGCAGCTCCGCGGGCAATCAGCCCCAGCATTTT
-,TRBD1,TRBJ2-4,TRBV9,CASSGEPGTGRNIQYF,TGTGCCAGCAGCGGAGAACCCGGGACAGGGCGAAACATTCAGTACTTC
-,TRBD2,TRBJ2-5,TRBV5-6,CASSFSGRGGRGETQYF,TGTGCCAGCAGCTTTAGCGGGAGAGGGGGACGAGGAGAGACCCAGTACTTC
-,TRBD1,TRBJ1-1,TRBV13,CASSSRTGGGTEAFF,TGTGCCAGCAGCTCCCGGACAGGCGGGGGGACTGAAGCTTTCTTT
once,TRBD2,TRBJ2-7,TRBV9,CASSVGLAGGPPYEQYF,TGTGCCAGCAGCGTGGGACTAGCGGGAGGGCCCCCCTACGAGCAGTACTTC
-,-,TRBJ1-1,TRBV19,CASSQPSLQGGTEAFF,TGTGCCAGTAGCCAACCAAGCCTTCAGGGTGGGACTGAAGCTTTCTTT
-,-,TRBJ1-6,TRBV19,CASSASQGKGAPLHF,TGTGCCAGTAGTGCATCGCAGGGGAAGGGGGCACCCCTCCACTTT
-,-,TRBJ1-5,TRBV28,CASNLFGGNQPQHF,TGTGCCAGCAACCTTTTCGGAGGGAATCAGCCCCAGCATTTT
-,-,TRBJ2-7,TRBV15,CATSRDRSSYEQYF,TGTGCCACCAGCAGAGATAGGAGTTCCTACGAGCAGTACTTC
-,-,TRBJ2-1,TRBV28,CASRLASNNEQFF,TGTGCCAGCAGACTAGCAAGTAACAATGAGCAGTTCTTC
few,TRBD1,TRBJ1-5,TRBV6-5,CASSYKTGVQPQHF,TGTGCCAGCAGTTACAAGACAGGGGTGCAGCCCCAGCATTTT
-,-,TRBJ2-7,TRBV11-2,CASSLGGWGRGSSEQYF,TGTGCCAGCAGCTTAGGAGGGTGGGGCAGGGGATCGTCCGAGCAGTACTTC
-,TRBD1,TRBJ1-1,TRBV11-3,CASSSGQGRAEAFF,TGTGCCAGCAGCTCCGGACAGGGGAGGGCTGAAGCTTTCTTT
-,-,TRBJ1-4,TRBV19,CASSSQTLAVEKLFF,TGTGCCAGTAGTTCCCAGACTCTTGCCGTGGAAAAACTGTTTTTT
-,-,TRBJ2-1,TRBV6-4,CASSDGWENGNEQFF,TGTGCCAGCAGTGACGGGTGGGAGAACGGGAATGAGCAGTTCTTC
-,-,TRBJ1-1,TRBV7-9,CASSLGGSGPIEAFF,TGTGCCAGCAGCTTAGGAGGATCGGGTCCTATTGAAGCTTTCTTT